What follows are 3 T cell receptor beta chains derived from one specimen sequenced in a study of shared clonotypes between healthy human individuals. Method: immunoSEQ multiplex PCR; TCRdb's copy keeps in-frame clones and lacks some. The table shows approximately 1,000,000 clones, with 77% occurring only once. The sample consisted of memory CD4+ T cells from PBMCs. Described subset: CD45RA-negative fraction. These receptors all come from a man aged 18-30 years in good health. Some clones in this sample may be carry-over from other donors' samples.

The V call is TRBV5-1, the J call TRBJ1-2; 9 positions agree with TRBD1. The germline CDR1 and CDR2 sequences are SGHRS and YFSETQ. V was pared by 0 bases and J by 14 bases, with 14 bases of the junction left unmatched. This CDR3 comprises 15 residues. CDR3 amino acids: CASSLEGPGQGPRTF. The CDR3 DNA is TGCGCCAGCAGCTTGGAGGGCCCGGGACAGGGACCCAGGACCTTC.

This clone was counted between two and nine times. V usage is TRBV4-3 and J usage is TRBJ1-2; D is unclear. Per the germline V gene, CDR1 is LGHNA and CDR2 is YSLEER. V lost 4 bases and J 4 bases, leaving 10 bases between the germline ends. This CDR3 spans 13 amino acids. The CDR3 region has the DNA TGCGCCAGCAGCCCGGCAGGAGGCTATGGCTACACCTTC. Its translation is CASSPAGGYGYTF.

The chain is built from TRBV6-5 and TRBJ2-7, with D perhaps TRBD2 (5 bases). Looked up from germline, CDR1 is MNHEY and CDR2 is SVGAGI. CDR3 size: 12 residues. Trimming shortened V by 6 bases and J by 5 bases, and 11 bases separated the two germline ends. CDR3 in amino acids: CASSSQRNEQYF. Written as DNA, the CDR3 is TGTGCCAGCAGCTCTCAGCGGAACGAGCAGTACTTC.